This TCR beta chain is drawn from a study of cytomegalovirus exposure and HLA in healthy donors listed by TCRdb under 2017. In the study overall: An earlier analysis of some 600 of the donors reported roughly 300 Gb of sequence data and 95 million to 120 million unique TCR beta sequences obtained from 150 million to 200 million T cells. Typing coverage differed by locus: A, B, C, DRB1 and DQB1 were typed in about 620-640 donors, DQA1 in roughly 510, DPA1 in some 570, and DPB1 in just under 490. Every repertoire in the discovery cohort had been generated on one and the same sequencing platform. In a later analysis, previously published TCR beta repertoires from more than 500 donors were re-analyzed and high-resolution HLA genotyping was added so that TCR occurrence patterns could be studied. Class I and class II HLA loci were covered by the typing at four-digit resolution. Along with the roughly 700-subject first cohort, a separate validation cohort of around 120 different subjects was used. Alongside the repertoire data, information on donor age, sex, ethnicity and CMV serostatus was compiled. An earlier analysis of some 500 of the donors applied high-throughput TCR beta sequencing to assess whether each TCR beta V gene segment acted as functional or pseudogenic. Across 398 genotyped donors of the cohort, an average of roughly 250,000 unique TCR beta nucleotide sequences per donor were sequenced, and around 19% of those sequences were non-productive. Of the 300 to 450 genotyped donors, 65% to 90% fell in the genetic ancestry cluster associated with self-reported Caucasian donors. Because of strong linkage in the cohort, 5 or 6 DR-DQ haplotypes were treated as single units for association and clustering. Genome-wide SNP genotypes for about 60% of the roughly 670 donors were used in a later genetic analysis, which treated that subset as a discovery cohort. An early release covering 500 to 750 HLA-typed donors comprised 250 to 350 gigabases of sequencing data and some 79 million unique TCR sequences. The study aimed to test whether cataloging public T cell receptors could reveal signatures of past pathogen exposure. High-throughput TCR immunosequencing, statistical association of individual TCRs with disease status, and machine learning were combined to predict cytomegalovirus infection status. The study used immunosequencing to profile the T cell repertoires of 600 to 850 subjects and linked those repertoires to cytomegalovirus serostatus. Rather than drawing on any new phenotypic data, the later analysis identified candidate immune exposures from TCR beta sequences and the way those sequences occurred across donors.

V is cut by 3 bases and J by 3 bases, and the space between the germline ends is 14 bases. CDR1 MRHNA and CDR2 SNTAGT are derived from the germline V gene. Inclusive of the bounding cysteine and phenylalanine, the CDR3 is 16 residues long. The only DNA kept is the CDR3, 48 bases in frame from the first base. Regarding this clone: The specificity of this receptor is unknown. The input lacks base qualities; no much larger clone sits a single base away.

The cohort consisted of 666 healthy bone marrow donors. At the time of sampling, all cohort members were nominally healthy, though unrecorded immune exposures were likely present. The donor tested CMV seropositive and was one of the 289 seropositive cohort members. Every donor gave a peripheral blood sample, and the peripheral blood mononuclear cells from that sample were used for TCR beta sequencing. Genomic DNA was extracted from the blood cell samples with the Qiagen DNeasy Blood Extraction Kit. Results and caveats for the whole study, not just this receptor: When HLA alleles, especially DR and DQ, strongly co-occurred, attributing TCR associations to individual alleles was difficult. Compared with the approximately 670-donor mean, donors in an Asian-associated ancestry cluster had fewer N-insertions in productive TCRs, according to a later genetic analysis. Most TCR sequences were seen in very few donors, while some public TCRs were found in many individuals. Three of the identified cytomegalovirus-associated TCR beta chains were confirmed in vitro to be specific for cytomegalovirus antigens. An association between a missense DCLRE1C variant and V-gene and J-gene trimming of TCR beta chains was found in a later genetic analysis and replicated in an independent cohort. In a later analysis, most CMV-associated TCR beta chains were found to appear HLA-restricted, with HLA associations seemingly driven largely by CMV exposure. Several of the top co-occurrence clusters appeared to be linked to parvovirus B19, influenza, CMV and Epstein-Barr virus, according to a later analysis. The 87-base-pair reads could not distinguish some IMGT-functional V segments, including TRBV6-2 and TRBV6-3, so those segments were excluded. Cytomegalovirus status was reported to be diagnosed by the classifier with high specificity and sensitivity in both the original and validation cohorts. Linkage disequilibrium might explain the correlated functional status among segregating V segments, but an unknown experimental factor could not be excluded. The authors suggested that the approach could potentially be generalized to other disease states and immunological phenotypes. A further reported finding was that TCR beta sequences accurately predicted the HLA-A and HLA-B alleles for most subjects in the first cohort. An earlier analysis of some 560 of the donors showed that most TCR beta V segments appeared in productive rearrangements either about 87% or about 30% of the time, which broadly matched IMGT annotations. A group of highly shared sequence variants was considered likely to be a technical artifact of the sequencing pipeline. Because HLA typing was missing for some donors at each locus, association tests included only the typed subset. In this cohort, only TCR beta chains were sequenced, and detectable features were limited by the absence of alpha or paired-chain data. In a later analysis, HLA-associated TCR beta chains showed more clonal expansion and lower generation probabilities than non-associated chains that were equally common. Because counts were too low, 15 or so rarely observed V segments, including chromosome 9 orphons, were excluded from the earlier analysis of some 590 of the donors. For the cohort, immune exposure information was limited to CMV serostatus. In a later analysis, TCR association rates were found to vary across HLA loci, with the most associated TCRs seen for DRB1 alleles and the fewest for HLA-C alleles. The study listed around 160 TCR beta chains as associated with cytomegalovirus. Specific HLA alleles were associated with about 17,000 TCR beta sequences at a false discovery rate of 0.05 in a later analysis. Presence/absence analyses assumed roughly uniform sequencing depth across donors, an assumption that may not hold.

The library was prepared using the immunoSEQ multiplex PCR assay. A mixture of 60 forward primers for TCR Vbeta segments and 13 reverse primers for TCR Jbeta segments was used in the multiplex PCR. A multiplex PCR assay on genomic DNA amplified the CDR3 region of rearranged TCR beta genes. On the Illumina HiSeq System, the amplified TCR beta libraries were sequenced as 87-base-pair reads. In the source study's methods: A later analysis tallied around 82 million unique TCR beta chains across the 640 or so repertoires, and around 10 million of those chains were shared by two or more donors. Raw reads were error-corrected and collapsed into unique sequences with a nearest-neighbor algorithm that merged closely related sequences to remove PCR and sequencing errors. To assign V, D and J gene segments, CDR3 sequences were aligned to IMGT reference sequences. For a sequence to be retained, a match of at least six nucleotides was required to both a V gene segment and a J gene segment. Rearrangements were classified as productive when the CDR3 lacked stop codons and remained in frame with V and J, and all other rearrangements were classified as non-productive. CDR3 was defined according to IMGT convention as the region running from the second conserved V-encoded cysteine to the conserved J-encoded phenylalanine. The earlier analysis of roughly 590 of the donors excluded sequences that lacked an unambiguous match to a single V gene segment. In an earlier analysis of 450 to 750 of the donors, a V segment was called functional when productive rearrangements were above 56.7%, and segregating when the standard deviation between donors exceeded 5%. A statistical classification framework was developed to diagnose cytomegalovirus status using the catalog of TCR beta chain sequences. In a later analysis, V and J genes were assigned by comparing TCR nucleotide sequences against IMGT/GENE-DB human TR gene sequences. A later analysis assigned CDR3 sequences and most-parsimonious VDJ recombination scenarios with the TCRdist pipeline. In a later analysis, every TCR beta chain was defined by the combination of its CDR3 amino acid sequence and its V-gene family, and reads without a unique V-gene family were dropped. A later analysis removed roughly 590 highly shared, low-generation-probability nucleotide sequences to deal with suspected cross-contamination and a sequencing artifact. For each public chain, a later analysis derived a clonal expansion index from normalized ranks of inferred template counts within each repertoire. Generation probabilities in a later analysis came from a VDJ recombination model fitted to out-of-frame rearrangements, and those results were checked against IGoR. A later analysis scored TCR-TCR, TCR-HLA and TCR-CMV co-occurrence with hypergeometric tests, applying a repertoire-size bias correction to TCR pairs. In a later analysis, false discovery rates were estimated by permuting HLA or CMV assignments 20 times. In a later analysis, co-occurring TCRs were grouped using DBSCAN, with TCRdist sequence similarity added in when clustering inside HLA-allele-positive subsets. Repertoires with fewer than 30,000 or more than 120,000 public chains, plus five repertoires with anomalous nucleotide sharing, were excluded from co-occurrence clustering. TCRdb's version of the immuneACCESS table is confined to in-frame rearrangements and falls short of the full clone set. An unresolved V gene accounts for under half of the shortfall where checked; the remainder is of unknown origin. The V and J calls and clone size were taken over from that table, and D and trimming were inferred from the DNA. The sample includes 89,000 or so clones, with around four fifths observed a single time. The ten largest clones represent 5.5% to 6.5% of the sample.

The sequence is built from TRBV6-4 and TRBJ2-2, with an unclear D gene assignment. Sample: PBMCs. The receptor was isolated from a young woman in good health and CMV-seropositive. This receptor carries the CDR3 CASSESQKGDTGELFF. The sequenced DNA is TGTGCCAGCAGTGAATCGCAGAAAGGAGACACCGGGGAGCTGTTTTTT.